Shown below are 31 T cell receptor beta chains from a single sample sequenced in a study of shared T cell receptors in the human thymus. Generated by immunoSEQ multiplex PCR, the TCRdb table keeps only in-frame clones and is missing some. The sample has under 700,000 clones; approximately 78% are singletons. The same sample was also studied in work on human thymus T cells.

Sequencing was carried out using thymocytes. Receptor source: a boy under three years old with a congenital heart defect.

The chain is built from TRBV4-2 and TRBJ1-1; D uncertain. The CDR3 sequence is 14 residues long. Germline V gene data show CDR1 as LGHNA and CDR2 as YNFKEQ. V shed 6 bases and J shed 0 bases, with 11 bases lying between them. The CDR3 loop is CASRIQFMNTEAFF. DNA of the CDR3: TGTGCCAGCAGGATACAGTTCATGAACACTGAAGCTTTCTTT.

The V gene is TRBV5-1, the J gene TRBJ2-3, with 12 bases lining up with TRBD2. This CDR3 is 15 amino acids long. Germline values: CDR1 SGHRS, CDR2 YFSETQ. Unmatched junction bases numbered 4, after V lost 3 bases and J lost 5 bases. DNA for the CDR3: TGCGCCAGCAGCTGGACTAGCGGGACACGAGATACGCAGTATTTT. As protein: CASSWTSGTRDTQYF.

The V and J genes are TRBV27 and TRBJ2-3; 7 bases map to TRBD2. V gave up 7 bases and J gave up 5 bases; unmatched junction bases: 6. Germline CDR1 and CDR2: MNHEY and SMNVEV (reference sequence). CDR3 length: 13 amino acids. CDR3 loop: CASIPTGGDTQYF. CDR3 nucleotides: TGTGCCAGCATCCCAACGGGGGGAGATACGCAGTATTTT.

This rearrangement joins TRBV27 to TRBJ2-2, with 10 bases identical to TRBD1. The V segment lost 10 bases and the J segment 5 bases; nucleotides outside the gene matches: 4. CDR3 length: 13 residues. The germline gives CDR1 MNHEY, CDR2 SMNVEV (reference sequence). The CDR3 DNA sequence: TGTGCCACTGGGGACAGGGGTACCGGGGAGCTGTTTTTT. Amino acid sequence: CATGDRGTGELFF.

This chain joins TRBV19 and TRBJ1-2, with D possibly matching TRBD1 (5 bases). The CDR3 has 16 residues. CDR1 LNHDA and CDR2 SQIVND come from the germline V gene (reference sequence). V lost 5 bases to trimming and J lost 4 bases, with 20 bases between them. The CDR3 DNA reads as TGTGCCAGTAGTTATACTCACCTAAGGGGAGGCTATGGCTACACCTTC. Translated: CASSYTHLRGGYGYTF.

The chain has TRBV4-1 and TRBJ2-1; 8 nucleotides agree with TRBD2. Trimming cost V 4 bases and J 10 bases; bases outside gene matches: 12. Germline CDR1 MGHRA, CDR2 YSYEKL. The CDR3 runs 15 residues. CDR3 region: CASSPAGELAWEQFF. The CDR3 DNA sequence: TGCGCCAGCAGCCCAGCGGGAGAACTGGCTTGGGAGCAGTTCTTC.

The table lists this clone with a count of one. The chain employs TRBV28 and TRBJ2-7, with D possibly TRBD1 on 5 matching bases. Germline-derived CDR1 and CDR2 are MDHEN and SYDVKM. The length of the CDR3 is 13 residues. The V and J ends lost 6 bases and 3 bases respectively, with 12 bases between them. The CDR3 protein is CASSAGPRYEQYF. CDR3 sequence (DNA): TGTGCCAGCAGCGCAGGGCCCCGCTACGAGCAGTACTTC.

CDR3 DNA: TGTGCCTGGGAGGGGGGGGATGGCTACACCTTC. It encodes CAWEGGDGYTF. The chain couples TRBV30 to TRBJ1-2; D perhaps matches TRBD1 (6 bases). CDR1 is GTSNPN, CDR2 SVGIG, per germline (reference sequence). The length of the CDR3 is 11 residues. V gave up 5 bases and J gave up 6 bases, with 10 bases separating them.

This clone was detected only a few times. J is TRBJ1-2 and V is TRBV2; 9 bases line up with TRBD1. J gave up 4 bases and V 6 bases, and 3 bases lay outside the gene matches. The germline V gene encodes CDR1 SNHLY and CDR2 FYNNEI. CDR3 size: 13 residues. CDR3 sequence (DNA): TGTGCCAGCAGACAGGGGGCCAGCTATGGCTACACCTTC. Its translation: CASRQGASYGYTF.

The chain employs TRBV6-1 and TRBJ2-1; TRBD2 matches at 11 bases. Germline values: CDR1 MNHNS, CDR2 SASEGT. The CDR3 is 16 amino acids. V shed 0 bases, J shed 7 bases, and the junction held 5 bases outside the gene matches. CDR3 sequence: CASSEASLAGGNEQFF. For the CDR3, the DNA is TGTGCCAGCAGTGAAGCGTCCCTAGCGGGAGGAAATGAGCAGTTCTTC.

This rearrangement joins TRBV7-2 to TRBJ2-5; 8 positions match TRBD1. The CDR3 is 16 residues long. Trimming took 5 bases from V and 4 from J; bases not matched to a gene: 12. Per germline, CDR1 SGHTA and CDR2 FQGNSA. As DNA, the CDR3 is TGTGCCAGCAGCCTACAACGGACAGGGCAGGGAGAGACCCAGTACTTC. As protein: CASSLQRTGQGETQYF.

J is TRBJ2-7 and V is TRBV5-4; the D gene is possibly TRBD2 (6 bases). Germline CDR1 and CDR2: SGHNT and YYREEE (reference sequence). The CDR3 spans 15 residues. The V end lost 1 base, the J end lost 0 bases, and 11 bases lay between the germline ends. The CDR3 DNA reads as TGTGCCAGCAGCTTGATGCTAGCGTGCTCCTACGAGCAGTACTTC. Its translation is CASSLMLACSYEQYF.

The chain recombines TRBV28 with TRBJ2-5, with D uncertain. V was cut by 3 bases and J by 8 bases, with 19 bases left in between. The V gene's germline CDR1 is MDHEN and CDR2 SYDVKM. The CDR3 loop spans 15 amino acids. As DNA, the CDR3 is TGTGCCAGCAGTTTTCCTACTCCGTCCAGAGGTACCCAGTACTTC. This encodes CASSFPTPSRGTQYF.

J is TRBJ2-7 and V is TRBV5-1; 10 bases map to TRBD1. The V gene end was trimmed by 3 bases and the J gene end by 3 bases; junction bases not matched to a gene: 9. The CDR3 spans 16 residues. Germline V lookup: CDR1 SGHRS, CDR2 YFSETQ. CDR3 in amino acids: CASSSDRGSVSYEQYF. DNA for the CDR3: TGCGCCAGCAGCTCGGACAGGGGGTCGGTAAGCTACGAGCAGTACTTC.

The rearrangement joins TRBV28 to TRBJ2-5; possibly TRBD2 for D (5 bases). CDR1 MDHEN and CDR2 SYDVKM come from the germline V gene. V was trimmed by 3 bases and J by 4 bases, leaving 15 bases between them. This CDR3 has 15 amino acids. This chain's CDR3 is CASSFAHGIGETQYF. CDR3 DNA: TGTGCCAGCAGTTTCGCCCACGGGATAGGAGAGACCCAGTACTTC.

The gene calls are TRBV30 and TRBJ1-3; 8 bases map to TRBD1. The germline V gene encodes CDR1 GTSNPN and CDR2 SVGIG (reference sequence). The CDR3 length is 16 residues. V dropped 5 bases and J dropped 0; count of bases not matched to a gene: 9. The chain's CDR3 is CAWYPGGTGSGNTIYF. In DNA form, the CDR3 reads TGTGCCTGGTACCCAGGGGGGACAGGCTCTGGAAACACCATATATTTT. Full variable domain (outside the CDR3, taken from reference TRBV30 and TRBJ1-3): SQTIHQWPATLVQPVGSPLSLECTVEGTSNPNLYWYRQAAGRGLQLLFYSVGIGQISSEVPQNLSASRPQDRQFILSSKKLLLSDSGFYLCAWYPGGTGSGNTIYFGEGSWLTVV.

The chain employs TRBV18 and TRBJ2-7, with 7 bases that match TRBD1. The germline CDR1 and CDR2 sequences are KGHSH and LQKENI. The CDR3 consists of 13 residues. Trimming at V came to 5 bases and at J to 7 bases, leaving 8 bases not matched to a gene. The CDR3 nucleotides are TGTGCCAGCTCATCTTCCGGGACAGAAGAGCAGTACTTC. It specifies CASSSSGTEEQYF.

V gene TRBV7-9 combines with J gene TRBJ2-1, with 9 bases matching TRBD2. The CDR3 totals 19 residues. The germline V gene has CDR1 SEHNR and CDR2 FQNEAQ (reference sequence). V shed 1 base and J 4 bases; nucleotides not matched to a gene: 14. The CDR3 is CASSLVYHVKREVYNEQFF. The CDR3 region has the DNA TGTGCCAGCAGCTTAGTTTACCATGTTAAGCGGGAGGTTTACAATGAGCAGTTCTTC.

This clone appeared a few times. V usage is TRBV4-3 and J usage is TRBJ1-3; tentative D call: TRBD1 (6 bases). This CDR3 contains 20 residues. V dropped 3 bases and J dropped 4 bases, with 28 bases sitting between them. Germline V gives CDR1 LGHNA, CDR2 YSLEER. CDR3 nucleotides: TGCGCCAGCAGCCACCCTTCCCTAGGGCCAAGGGGGGGGAGGGGAAACACCATATATTTT. It specifies CASSHPSLGPRGGRGNTIYF.

The rearrangement joins TRBV6-1 to TRBJ1-2; D is perhaps TRBD1 (6 bases). Trimming removed 4 bases at V and 4 bases at J, with 19 bases between. This CDR3 spans 16 amino acids. In germline, CDR1 is MNHNS, CDR2 SASEGT. CDR3 protein: CASSAGTGLRGYGYTF. In DNA, the CDR3 is TGTGCCAGCAGTGCGGGCACAGGTCTCAGGGGCTATGGCTACACCTTC.

The V gene is TRBV13, the J gene TRBJ1-2; D gene uncertain. CDR3 length equals 13 residues. Germline V CDR1 and CDR2: PRHDT, FYEKMQ (reference sequence). V shed 0 bases and J shed 2 bases, with 4 bases lying between them. The DNA of the CDR3 is TGTGCCAGCAGCTTAGGGACAAACTATGGCTACACCTTC. Its protein is CASSLGTNYGYTF.

This chain links TRBV14 with TRBJ2-7; 7 bases agree with TRBD2. This CDR3 has 14 amino acids. J was trimmed by 5 bases and V by 2 bases; bases with no gene match: 6. Germline CDR1 is SGHDN and CDR2 is FVKESK. CDR3 sequence: CASSQKREDHEQYF. CDR3 bases: TGTGCCAGCAGCCAAAAGCGGGAAGACCACGAGCAGTACTTC.

The genes are TRBV5-5 and TRBJ1-2; tentatively, D is TRBD1 (5 bases). The CDR3 has 15 residues. Germline CDR1 and CDR2: SGHKS and YYEKEE (reference sequence). V lost 0 bases to trimming and J lost 4 bases, with 13 bases between them. CDR3 loop: CASSLGRGLRYGYTF. The CDR3 nucleotides are TGTGCCAGCAGCTTGGGGAGGGGCCTCCGCTATGGCTACACCTTC.

The chain links TRBV27 to TRBJ2-3; 7 bases align to TRBD2. V trimming: 3 bases; J trimming: 3 bases; junction bases outside the gene matches: 6. Germline V gene lookup returns CDR1 MNHEY and CDR2 SMNVEV (reference sequence). This CDR3 comprises 15 residues. This chain's CDR3 is CASSFRGSETDTQYF. In DNA, the CDR3 is TGTGCCAGCAGTTTTCGCGGGAGTGAGACAGATACGCAGTATTTT.

The table lists this clone with a count of one. This chain joins TRBV4-1 and TRBJ2-7; 12 nucleotides agree with TRBD2. From germline, CDR1 is MGHRA and CDR2 YSYEKL. This CDR3 is 17 amino acids long. The V gene end was trimmed by 4 bases and the J gene end by 4 bases; junction bases not matched to a gene: 11. CDR3 region: CASSPKSTSGSLYEQYF. The CDR3 DNA reads TGCGCCAGCAGCCCAAAATCGACTAGCGGGAGTCTATACGAGCAGTACTTC.

V gene TRBV5-1 combines with J gene TRBJ2-7, with TRBD1 matching 8 bases. There are 15 residues in the CDR3. Germline V gene sequence: CDR1 SGHRS, CDR2 YFSETQ. V lost 0 bases to trimming and J lost 3 bases; unmatched junction nucleotides: 5. CDR3 DNA sequence: TGCGCCAGCAGCTTGGACAGGGGGAGTAGCTACGAGCAGTACTTC. This translates into CASSLDRGSSYEQYF. Combining the CDR3 with reference TRBV5-1 and TRBJ2-7 gives the whole variable domain KAGVTQTPRYLIKTRGQQVTLSCSPISGHRSVSWYQQTPGQGLQFLFEYFSETQRNKGNFPGRFSGRQFSNSRSEMNVSTLELGDSALYLCASSLDRGSSYEQYFGPGTRLTVT.

CDR3 loop: CASSYLKGQGGQPQHF. In nucleotides, the CDR3 is TGTGCCAGCAGTTACCTCAAAGGACAGGGCGGTCAGCCCCAGCATTTT. V is TRBV6-6 and J is TRBJ1-5; 8 bases are shared with TRBD1. Per germline, CDR1 MNHNY and CDR2 SVGAGI (reference sequence). The CDR3 extends over 16 amino acids. Losses at the gene ends were 2 bases for V and 6 bases for J; bases not matched to a gene: 9.

This clone was counted a single time. The chain carries TRBV29-1 and TRBJ2-5; maybe TRBD1 (5 bases). The CDR3 is 14 amino acids. Germline CDR1 SQVTM, CDR2 ANQGSEA. V was pared by 1 base and J by 2 bases, with 11 bases between. CDR3 sequence reads: CSVEAFRAQETQYF. The CDR3 bases are TGCAGCGTTGAAGCATTCAGGGCACAAGAGACCCAGTACTTC.

The chain is built from TRBV28 and TRBJ1-2; TRBD1 matches 7 bases. Germline lookup yields CDR1 MDHEN and CDR2 SYDVKM. This CDR3 comprises 15 residues. V shed 1 base and J 8 bases; nucleotides not matched to a gene: 10. The CDR3 nucleotides are TGTGCCAGCAGTTTATCGAGGGGGCCCGGTGGAGGCTACACCTTC. Its protein product is CASSLSRGPGGGYTF.

This chain joins TRBV4-3 and TRBJ2-3; 8 nucleotides align to TRBD2. From germline, CDR1 is LGHNA and CDR2 YSLEER. Germline trimming cut 0 bases from V and 2 bases from J; bases unmatched to any gene: 16. The CDR3 is made up of 20 amino acids. The CDR3 nucleotides are TGCGCCAGCAGCCAAGATAGGGTTTCTGGGGCGGGAGGTGACACAGATACGCAGTATTTT. Translation gives CASSQDRVSGAGGDTDTQYF.

The CDR3 region has the DNA TGTGCCAGCAGCCCCGGGACAGGGTTGACCGGGGAGCTGTTTTTT. Its translation is CASSPGTGLTGELFF. This chain uses TRBV7-8 with TRBJ2-2; 9 nucleotides agree with TRBD1. Per the germline V gene, CDR1 is SGHVS and CDR2 is FQNEAQ. With V trimmed by 5 bases and J by 5 bases, 6 bases remained unmatched. The CDR3 is 15 amino acids.